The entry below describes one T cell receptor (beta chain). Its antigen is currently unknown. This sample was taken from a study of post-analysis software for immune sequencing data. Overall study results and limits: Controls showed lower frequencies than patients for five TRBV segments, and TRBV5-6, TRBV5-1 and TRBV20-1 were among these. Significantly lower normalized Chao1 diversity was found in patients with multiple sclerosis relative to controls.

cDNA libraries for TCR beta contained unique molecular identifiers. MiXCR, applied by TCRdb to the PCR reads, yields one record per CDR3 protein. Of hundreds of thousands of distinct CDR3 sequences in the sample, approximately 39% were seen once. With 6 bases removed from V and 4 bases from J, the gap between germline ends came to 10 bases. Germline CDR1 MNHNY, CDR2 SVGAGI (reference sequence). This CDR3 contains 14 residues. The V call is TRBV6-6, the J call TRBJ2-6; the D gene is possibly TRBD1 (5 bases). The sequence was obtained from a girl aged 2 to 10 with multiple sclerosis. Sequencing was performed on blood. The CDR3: CASRDNPGANVLTF. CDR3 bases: TGTGCCAGCAGGGACAATCCCGGGGCCAACGTCCTGACTTTC.